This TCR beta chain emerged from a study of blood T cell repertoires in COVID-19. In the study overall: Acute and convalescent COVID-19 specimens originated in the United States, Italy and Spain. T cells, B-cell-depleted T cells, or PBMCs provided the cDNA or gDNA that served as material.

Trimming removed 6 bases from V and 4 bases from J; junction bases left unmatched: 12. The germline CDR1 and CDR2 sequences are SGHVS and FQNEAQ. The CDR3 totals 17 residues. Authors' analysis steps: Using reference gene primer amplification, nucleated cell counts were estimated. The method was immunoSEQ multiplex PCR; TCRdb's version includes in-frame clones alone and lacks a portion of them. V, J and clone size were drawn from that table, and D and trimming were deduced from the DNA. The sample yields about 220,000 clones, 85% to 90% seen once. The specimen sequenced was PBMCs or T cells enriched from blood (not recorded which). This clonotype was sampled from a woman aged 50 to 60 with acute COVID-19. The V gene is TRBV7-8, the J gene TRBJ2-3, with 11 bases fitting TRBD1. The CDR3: CASRPSPGTGGADTQYF. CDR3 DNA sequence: TGTGCCAGCAGACCCAGTCCCGGGACAGGGGGTGCAGATACGCAGTATTTT.